This T cell receptor (beta chain) was observed in a study of Ad26.COV2.S vaccination and SARS-CoV-2 variants. Background on the study: Intramuscularly, Ad26.COV2.S was given either once or twice, 56 days apart.

Whole-study results and caveats: Vaccinees reportedly had broad spike-specific CD8+ and CD4+ T cell responses. Ad26.COV2.S recipients had broader spike-specific TCRs (P = 0.0014). Similar non-spike TCR breadth was observed in recipients of vaccine and of placebo.

In the case of this clone: Its antigen is unidentified.

CDR1 and CDR2 from the germline V gene are LGHDT and YNNKEL (reference sequence). Trimming took 2 bases from V and 4 from J, leaving 8 bases between them. The CDR3 extends over 13 amino acids. Treatment indicated: around 19 received Ad26.COV2.S at low or high dose, single or two shots; 5 received placebo; per-sample allocation not given. Sampling happened 63 days after the first vaccine or placebo injection. Clones were read by immunoSEQ multiplex PCR, and TCRdb kept only the in-frame ones, dropping some. The sample shows roughly 270,000 clones, more than 70% of them seen only once. This specimen was peripheral blood, taken in a trial of Ad26.COV2.S vaccine versus placebo. The TCR sequence derives from a person aged 18-65 years who received the Ad26.COV2.S COVID-19 vaccine or a placebo. This chain links TRBV3-1 (or the pseudogene TRBV3-2) with TRBJ1-2; D not certain. This CDR3 is CASSQSRVYGYTF. The DNA for the CDR3 is TGTGCCAGCAGCCAATCCAGAGTCTATGGCTACACCTTC.